The entry that follows covers one T cell receptor beta chain sequence. This specimen comes from a study of cytotoxic CD8 clonotypes in ibrutinib-treated CLL. TCR beta libraries used approximately 1.8 micrograms of genomic DNA from cryopreserved PBMCs. The V end was cut by 4 bases, the J end by 2 bases, with 15 bases between. The CDR3 sequence is 15 residues long. From germline, CDR1 is MDHEN and CDR2 SYDVKM. A 1 in 200,000 to 1 in 1 million T cell depth was the sequencing target. Method: immunoSEQ multiplex PCR; TCRdb's copy keeps in-frame clones and lacks some. The sample lists hundreds of thousands of clones, 70% occurring once.

The chain combines TRBV28 with TRBJ2-7, with D perhaps matching TRBD1 or TRBD2 (5 bases each). The specimen was PBMCs, collected after 24 months of ibrutinib treatment. The sequence came from a human donor with chronic lymphocytic leukemia. In nucleotides, the CDR3 is TGTGCCAGCAGTTCCGGGGCAGGCGCAACCTACGAGCAGTACTTC. Amino acids: CASSSGAGATYEQYF.